This passage covers 6 T cell receptor beta chains from one sample sequenced in a study of blood T cell repertoires in COVID-19. The data were produced by immunoSEQ multiplex PCR, yet TCRdb's version contains in-frame clones alone and is incomplete. The table includes 380,000 or so clones, about 90% detected once. Sequenced: PBMCs or T cells enriched from blood (not recorded which). Receptor source: a man aged 25-40 years who had recovered from COVID-19.

In its sample, this clone was seen a few times. The chain recombines TRBV7-2 with TRBJ1-1, with TRBD1 as a possible D gene (5 bases). This CDR3 region has 13 residues. Germline loops: CDR1 SGHTA, CDR2 FQGNSA. V lost 4 bases and J lost 5, with 11 bases in between. The CDR3 loop is CASSYAGRTEAFF. CDR3 bases: TGTGCCAGCAGCTACGCAGGGAGGACTGAAGCTTTCTTT.

The V and J genes are TRBV7-2 and TRBJ1-2; D not certain. The germline V gene has CDR1 SGHTA and CDR2 FQGNSA. The CDR3 totals 14 residues. V was clipped by 5 bases and J by 8 bases, with 18 bases between them. In DNA, the CDR3 is TGTGCCAGCAGCCCGAGAGGGTTCTCGGCCGGCTACACCTTC. This sequence encodes CASSPRGFSAGYTF. Complete variable domain (other parts from reference TRBV7-2 and TRBJ1-2): GAGVSQSPSNKVTEKGKDVELRCDPISGHTALYWYRQSLGQGLEFLIYFQGNSAPDKSGLPSDRFSAERTGGSVSTLTIQRTQQEDSAVYLCASSPRGFSAGYTFGSGTRLTVV.

This clone was picked up one time. The chain couples TRBV23-1 to TRBJ1-2; TRBD1 matches at 12 bases. TRBV23-1 is flagged as an ORF with uncertain function. After removal of 0 bases from V and 4 bases from J, the junction contained 6 bases not matched to a gene. CDR3 length: 17 residues. The CDR3 sequence is CASSQSWGDRGLYGYTF. The DNA of the CDR3 is TGCGCCAGCAGTCAATCGTGGGGGGACAGGGGGCTCTATGGCTACACCTTC.

Written as DNA, the CDR3 is TGTGCCATCAGTGAGCGGTTTTACAGGGAGAACACTGAAGCTTTCTTT. Translation gives CAISERFYRENTEAFF. The rearrangement joins TRBV10-3 to TRBJ1-1, with a possible D match to TRBD1 (6 bases). V lost 2 bases and J lost 1, with 14 bases in between. This CDR3 is 16 amino acids long. The germline gives CDR1 ENHRY, CDR2 SYGVKD.

The genes are TRBV29-1 and TRBJ1-6, with a weak D call TRBD1 (5 bases). CDR1 SQVTM and CDR2 ANQGSEA come from the germline V gene. The CDR3 contains 17 residues. Deletions cut 4 bases from V and 2 bases from J, with 18 bases between. Written as DNA, the CDR3 is TGCAGCGTTGTTAGGACACCCCGAGGCCCCTATAATTCACCCCTCCACTTT. Residues: CSVVRTPRGPYNSPLHF.

The chain employs TRBV5-5 and TRBJ2-3; TRBD1 aligns across 8 bases. Per the germline V gene, CDR1 is SGHKS and CDR2 is YYEKEE (reference sequence). V lost 0 bases and J lost 5; bases outside the gene matches: 11. The CDR3 runs to 17 residues. CDR3 sequence: CASSLEGAGGFGDTQYF. The CDR3 bases are TGTGCCAGCAGCTTGGAGGGGGCAGGGGGCTTCGGAGATACGCAGTATTTT.